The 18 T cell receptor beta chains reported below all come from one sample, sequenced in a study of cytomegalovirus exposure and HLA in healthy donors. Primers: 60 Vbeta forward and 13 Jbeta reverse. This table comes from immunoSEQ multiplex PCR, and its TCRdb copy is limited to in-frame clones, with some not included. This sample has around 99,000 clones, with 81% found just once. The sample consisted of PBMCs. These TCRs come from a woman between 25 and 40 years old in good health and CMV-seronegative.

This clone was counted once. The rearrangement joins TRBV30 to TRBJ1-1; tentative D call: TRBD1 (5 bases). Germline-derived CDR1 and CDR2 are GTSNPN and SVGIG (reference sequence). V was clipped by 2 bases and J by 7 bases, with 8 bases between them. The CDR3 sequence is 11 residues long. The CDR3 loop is CAWSLGVEAFF. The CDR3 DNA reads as TGTGCCTGGAGTTTAGGGGTTGAAGCTTTCTTT.

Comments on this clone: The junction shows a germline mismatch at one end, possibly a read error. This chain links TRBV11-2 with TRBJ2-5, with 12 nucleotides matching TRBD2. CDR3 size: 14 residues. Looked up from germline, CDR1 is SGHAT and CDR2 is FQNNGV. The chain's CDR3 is CASQTSGRRETQYF. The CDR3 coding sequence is TGTGCCAGCCAGACTAGCGGGAGACGGGAGACTCAGTACTTC.

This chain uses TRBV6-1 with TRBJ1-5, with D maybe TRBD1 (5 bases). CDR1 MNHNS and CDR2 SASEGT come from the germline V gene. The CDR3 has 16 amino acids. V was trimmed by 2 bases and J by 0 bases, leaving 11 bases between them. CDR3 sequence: CASSEIGTGSNQPQHF. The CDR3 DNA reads TGTGCCAGCAGTGAAATCGGAACAGGTAGCAATCAGCCCCAGCATTTT.

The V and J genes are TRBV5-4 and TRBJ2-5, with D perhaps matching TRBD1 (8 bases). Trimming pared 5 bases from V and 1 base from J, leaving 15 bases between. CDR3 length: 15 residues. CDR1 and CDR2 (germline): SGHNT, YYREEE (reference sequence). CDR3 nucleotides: TGTGCCAGCAGTCGGACAGGGAGGGTCCAAGAGACCCAGTACTTC. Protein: CASSRTGRVQETQYF.

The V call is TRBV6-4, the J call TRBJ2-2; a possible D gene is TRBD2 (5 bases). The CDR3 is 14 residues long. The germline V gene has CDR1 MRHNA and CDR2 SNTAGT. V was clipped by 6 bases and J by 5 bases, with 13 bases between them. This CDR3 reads CASSPGPGTGELFF. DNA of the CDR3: TGTGCCAGCAGCCCAGGACCGGGGACCGGGGAGCTGTTTTTT.

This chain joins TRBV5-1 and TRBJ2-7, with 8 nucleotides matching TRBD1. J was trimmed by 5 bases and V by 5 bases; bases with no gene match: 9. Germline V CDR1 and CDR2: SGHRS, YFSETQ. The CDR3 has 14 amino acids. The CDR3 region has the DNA TGCGCCAGCAGGAGAGGGACAGGATCCCACGAGCAGTACTTC. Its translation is CASRRGTGSHEQYF.

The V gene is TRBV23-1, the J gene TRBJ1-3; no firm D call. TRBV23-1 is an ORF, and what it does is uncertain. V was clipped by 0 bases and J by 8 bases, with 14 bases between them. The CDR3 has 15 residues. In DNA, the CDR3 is TGCGCCAGCAGTCAATCGGGAGGCTCTGGGGACACCATATATTTT. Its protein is CASSQSGGSGDTIYF.

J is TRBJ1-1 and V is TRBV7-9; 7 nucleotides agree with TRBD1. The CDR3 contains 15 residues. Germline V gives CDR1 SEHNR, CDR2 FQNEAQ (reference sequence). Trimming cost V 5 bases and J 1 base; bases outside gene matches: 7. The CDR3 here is CASSINRGTNTEAFF. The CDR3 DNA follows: TGTGCCAGCAGCATAAACAGGGGAACGAACACTGAAGCTTTCTTT.

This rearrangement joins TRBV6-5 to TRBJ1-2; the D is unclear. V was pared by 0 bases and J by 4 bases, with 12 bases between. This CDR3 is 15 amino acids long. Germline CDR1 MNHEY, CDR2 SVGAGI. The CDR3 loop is CASSYSATTGYGYTF. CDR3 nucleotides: TGTGCCAGCAGTTACTCAGCCACGACGGGCTATGGCTACACCTTC.

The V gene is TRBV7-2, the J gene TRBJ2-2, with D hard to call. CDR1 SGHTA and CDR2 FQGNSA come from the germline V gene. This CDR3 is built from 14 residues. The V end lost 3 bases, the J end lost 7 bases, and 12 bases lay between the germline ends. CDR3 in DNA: TGTGCCAGCAGCTTTTCAGATTTTGGCGGGGAGCTGTTTTTT. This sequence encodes CASSFSDFGGELFF.

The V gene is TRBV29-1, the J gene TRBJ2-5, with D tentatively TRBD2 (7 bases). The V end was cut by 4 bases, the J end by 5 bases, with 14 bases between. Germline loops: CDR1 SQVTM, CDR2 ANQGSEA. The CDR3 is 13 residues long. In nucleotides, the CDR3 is TGCAGCGTTGGTCGGGGGGCGCAGGAGACCCAGTACTTC. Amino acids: CSVGRGAQETQYF.

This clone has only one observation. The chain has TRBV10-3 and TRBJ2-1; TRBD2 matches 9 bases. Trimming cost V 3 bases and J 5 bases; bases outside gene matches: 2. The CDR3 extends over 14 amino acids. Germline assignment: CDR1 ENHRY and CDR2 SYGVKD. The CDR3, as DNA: TGTGCCATCAGTGACGGCGGGAGGGACAATGAGCAGTTCTTC. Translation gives CAISDGGRDNEQFF.

CDR3 sequence reads: CASSVLAGGARYEQYF. CDR3 nucleotide sequence: TGTGCCAGCAGTGTATTGGCTGGCGGGGCTAGGTACGAGCAGTACTTC. This chain connects TRBV2 to TRBJ2-7; maybe TRBD2 (6 bases). This CDR3 is built from 16 residues. V lost 4 bases and J 4 bases, leaving 20 bases between the germline ends. CDR1 is SNHLY and CDR2 is FYNNEI in the germline V gene.

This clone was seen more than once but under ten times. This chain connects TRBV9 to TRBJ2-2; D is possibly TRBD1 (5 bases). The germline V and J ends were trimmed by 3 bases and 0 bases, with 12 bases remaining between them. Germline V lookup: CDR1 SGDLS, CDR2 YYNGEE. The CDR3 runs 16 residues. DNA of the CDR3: TGTGCCAGCAGCGCCGGAGACAGCGCGAACACCGGGGAGCTGTTTTTT. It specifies CASSAGDSANTGELFF. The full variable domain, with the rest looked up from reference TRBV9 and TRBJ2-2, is DSGVTQTPKHLITATGQRVTLRCSPRSGDLSVYWYQQSLDQGLQFLIQYYNGEERAKGNILERFSAQQFPDLHSELNLSSLELGDSALYFCASSAGDSANTGELFFGEGSRLTVL.

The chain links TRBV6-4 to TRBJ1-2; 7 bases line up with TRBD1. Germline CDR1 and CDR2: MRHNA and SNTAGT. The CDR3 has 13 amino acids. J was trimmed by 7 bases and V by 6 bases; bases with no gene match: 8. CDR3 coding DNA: TGTGCCAGCAGGAACGACAGGGCTGGTGGCTACACCTTC. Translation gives CASRNDRAGGYTF.

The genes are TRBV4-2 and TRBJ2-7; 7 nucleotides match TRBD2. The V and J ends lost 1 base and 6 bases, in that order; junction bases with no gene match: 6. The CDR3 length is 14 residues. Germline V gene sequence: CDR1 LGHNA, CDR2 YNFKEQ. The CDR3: CASSQARELGEQYF. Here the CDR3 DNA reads TGTGCCAGCAGCCAAGCGCGGGAGCTAGGCGAGCAGTACTTC.

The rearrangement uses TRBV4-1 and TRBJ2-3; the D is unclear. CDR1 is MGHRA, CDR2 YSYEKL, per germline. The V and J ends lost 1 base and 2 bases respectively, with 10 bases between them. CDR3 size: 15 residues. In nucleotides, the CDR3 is TGCGCCAGCAGCCAAGGCCGAGGCTACACAGATACGCAGTATTTT. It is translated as CASSQGRGYTDTQYF.

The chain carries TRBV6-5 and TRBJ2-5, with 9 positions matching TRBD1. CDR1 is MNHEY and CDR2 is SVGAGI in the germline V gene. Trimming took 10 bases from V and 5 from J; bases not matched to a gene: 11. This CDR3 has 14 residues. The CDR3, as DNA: TGTGCCACCTACGGGGACAGGGAATTTGAGACCCAGTACTTC. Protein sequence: CATYGDREFETQYF.